This TCR beta chain comes out of a study of PD-1 blockade in classical Hodgkin lymphoma. Overall study results and limits: CD4+ TCR diversity, unlike CD8+, rose significantly by C4D1.

Worth noting for this clone: Antigen: not known.

Some clones are missing from TCRdb's copy, which holds only in-frame ones; the method was immunoSEQ multiplex PCR. The table includes 98,000 or so clones, around 89% detected once. No patient escaped relapse after autologous stem cell transplantation, and brentuximab vedotin exposure varied. CDR3 length equals 16 residues. From germline, CDR1 is SGHRS and CDR2 YFSETQ. V lost 3 bases, J lost 9 bases, and 24 bases lay in between. The receptor was isolated from a human donor with classical Hodgkin lymphoma. The material was peripheral blood mononuclear cells (PBMCs), obtained before the second cycle of nivolumab. The J gene is TRBJ1-2, the V gene TRBV5-1; D might be TRBD1 (5 bases). CDR3 nucleotide sequence: TGCGCCAGCAGCTCCCATGTGGGACCTGAGATGTTTAGCTACACCTTC. Protein product: CASSSHVGPEMFSYTF.